The TCR beta chain described here comes from a study of post-analysis software for immune sequencing data. Study in general: Recorded disease courses covered relapsing-remitting, secondary progressive and progressive-relapsing multiple sclerosis. Some patients had no subtype annotation. The study's findings and limits: Controls showed significantly higher normalized Chao1 diversity than did multiple sclerosis patients.

On this clonotype itself: Its antigen is not known.

The TCR beta cDNA libraries contained unique molecular identifiers. T cells numbering 1 to 10 million yielded a few hundred thousand cDNA molecules. TCRdb itself ran the PCR reads through MiXCR, one entry per CDR3 protein. There are roughly 800,000 distinct CDR3 sequences in the sample; 35% to 55% occur only once, and 4.9% lies in the top ten. Sequences were obtained from blood. This TCR came from a girl aged 10-17 years with multiple sclerosis.

CDR3 region: CASSLDGPLAGELFF. DNA of the CDR3: TGTGCCAGCAGTTTAGACGGACCTCTCGCCGGGGAGCTGTTTTTT. This sequence joins TRBV12-3 or TRBV12-4 and TRBJ2-2; D not certain. V dropped 1 base and J dropped 6 bases, with 12 bases sitting between them. This CDR3 is built from 15 residues.